This T cell receptor beta chain is drawn from a study of neurological immune-mediated disorders. Findings and limits, study-wide: Because no CDR3 amino acid sequences were shared across subjects by expanded clones, private repertoires were suggested in all groups.

This clonotype was picked up many times. Its antigen is as yet unknown. Germline lookup yields CDR1 MNHEY and CDR2 SMNVEV (reference sequence). The V and J ends lost 6 bases and 2 bases respectively, with 8 bases between them. The CDR3 has 13 residues. TCRdb reprocessed the 5' RACE reads with MiXCR, giving one entry per CDR3 protein. The data show fewer than 90,000 distinct CDR3 sequences, with around 5% seen just once and 6.5% to 9% held by the top ten. The material sequenced was PBMCs. The source is a man younger than 30 with multiple sclerosis. This rearrangement joins TRBV27 to TRBJ1-5, with D unclear. The CDR3 spells CASSPLGNQPQHF. Here the CDR3 DNA reads TGTGCCAGCAGCCCCCTTGGCAATCAGCCCCAGCATTTT.